This T cell receptor beta chain was sequenced during a study of CD8 T cells in ankylosing spondylitis. Regarding the study as a whole: Apparently characteristic of ankylosing spondylitis blood was a TCR beta motif (about 8 highly homologous variants).

The length of the CDR3 is 16 residues. The V gene's germline CDR1 is KGHDR and CDR2 SFDVKD. Using quantitative 5'-RACE with molecular barcodes, the authors made TCR beta libraries. TCRdb reanalysed the 5' RACE reads using MiXCR and keeps one entry per CDR3 protein. Of approximately 290,000 distinct CDR3 sequences in the sample, roughly 20% were seen once. About this clonotype: The antigen remains unidentified. The germline gene is not matched at one end of the junction; a read error may be the cause.

Sequencing was done on a sample of blood, either unsorted or a sorted T cell fraction (not recorded which). The receptor comes from a female donor with ankylosing spondylitis or in good health (not recorded which). V is TRBV24-1 and J is TRBJ2-5; 11 bases are a match to TRBD1. CDR3 coding DNA: TGTGCCACCAGTGATCGGGACAGGGGGTCGCGGGAGACACAGTACTTC. This translates into CATSDRDRGSRETQYF.